This section outlines one TCR beta chain sequence together with its context. These data are taken from a study of CXCR3-negative and CXCR3-positive naive CD8 T cells. Germline CDR1 reads SQVTM; CDR2 reads ANQGSEA. The length of the CDR3 is 13 residues. The libraries of TRB cDNA were prepared using 5' RACE with UMI labels. TCRdb reworked the 5' RACE reads into one entry per CDR3 protein, no DNA. This repertoire includes over 70,000 distinct CDR3 sequences. This sequence was found in a human donor in good health. Some clones in this sample may be carry-over from other donors' samples. J is TRBJ2-7 and V is TRBV29-1; TCRdb gives TRBD2 as the D gene, but with no DNA this cannot be confirmed. The sample comprised naive CXCR3- CD8+ T cells from blood. Stated subset: CD45RO-CCR7+CD27+CD95- naive CD8+ T cells lacking CXCR3 (TNR3-). This chain's CDR3 is CSVEPSGGYEQYF.